This T cell receptor (beta chain) comes out of a study of control samples from healthy donors and cancer patients. Between the trimmed V and J ends, which lost 6 bases and 8 bases, there was a span of 25 bases. This CDR3 is built from 16 residues. Germline V gene sequence: CDR1 LNHNV, CDR2 YYDKDF (reference sequence). Method: immunoSEQ multiplex PCR; TCRdb's copy keeps in-frame clones and lacks some. In the table there are about 100,000 clones, 82% of which are singletons. This clonotype was sampled from a man younger than 35 in good health. The chain recombines TRBV15 with TRBJ1-2; tentative D call: TRBD1 (6 bases). Sequencing was performed on blood. CDR3 nucleotides: TGTGCCACCAGACGGGAATCGTTCGGGGGGGCGCGAGGCTACACCTTC. It codes for CATRRESFGGARGYTF.